This entry concerns a single T cell receptor beta chain. The antigen remains undetermined. The data stem from a study of CD8 T cells in Susac syndrome. General observations from the study: Across the total CD8+ repertoires, under 20 Susac-specific public clones were found. The CD8+ TEMRA repertoires yielded about 5 such clones.

The study sequenced TCR beta in blood CD8+ and CD4+ T cells. Bulk CD8+ and CD4+ cells came from magnetic negative isolation; CD8+ TEMRA by FACS. Reverse transcription of roughly 0.5 to 1 ug RNA was performed with random hexamers. The amplification used immunoSEQ multiplex PCR on TCR beta CDR3; it spanned 54 Vbeta and 13 Jbeta. TCRdb analysed the immunoSEQ multiplex PCR reads with MiXCR anew, one entry per CDR3 protein. The sample consists of approximately 83,000 distinct CDR3 sequences, 94% of them appearing once. Input material: CD8+ T cells from PBMCs. The origin of this receptor is a human donor with Susac syndrome.

CDR3 residues: CASSSWTVQETQYF. CDR3 nucleotides: TGTGCCAGCAGCTCCTGGACCGTTCAAGAGACCCAGTACTTC. The rearrangement joins TRBV7-6 to TRBJ2-5; D gene unclear. V lost 4 bases and J 2 bases, leaving 11 bases between the germline ends. Germline CDR1 and CDR2: SGHVS and FNYEAQ. CDR3 length: 14 amino acids.